Listed below are T cell receptor beta chains from one sample, sequenced in a study of T cell changes during pregnancy in multiple sclerosis. Repertoires were generated with immunoSEQ multiplex PCR, while TCRdb's copy carries only in-frame clones and drops some. The sample has about 47,000 clones, around 92% seen once. The material sequenced was peripheral blood, taken in the third trimester of pregnancy. These receptors were taken from a female donor with multiple sclerosis, enrolled in a pregnancy study. CDR3s include the opening cysteine and the closing phenylalanine or tryptophan. A D gene is named only where the DNA matches it firmly. Clone sizes are given selectively: once, few, many, or a class where the clone is expanded.

cdr3_nt	cdr3_aa	v_call	j_call	d_call	clone_size
TGTGCCAGCAGCCCAGGGACAGATACGCAGTATTTT	CASSPGTDTQYF	TRBV7-3	TRBJ2-3	-	-
TGTGCCTGGAGCGCGGGGGGCTACGAGCAGTACTTC	CAWSAGGYEQYF	TRBV30	TRBJ2-7	TRBD2	-
TGTGCCAGCAGCTTAGAAGGGACTAGCGGGAGGAATGAGCAGTTCTTC	CASSLEGTSGRNEQFF	TRBV7-2	TRBJ2-1	TRBD2	-
TGTGCCAGCAGCTTAGCGCAGGGGATGGACTATGGCTACACCTTC	CASSLAQGMDYGYTF	TRBV7-9	TRBJ1-2	-	-
TGTGCCAGCAGTTTTCGGAACAGGGGGGCGACTGAAGCTTTCTTT	CASSFRNRGATEAFF	TRBV27	TRBJ1-1	TRBD1	-
TGTGCCAGCAGCACGAGGGCGAGGGGGGAGACCCAGTACTTC	CASSTRARGETQYF	TRBV7-2	TRBJ2-5	-	-
TGTGCCAGCGGTAGTAGCGGAAACACCGGGGAGCTGTTTTTT	CASGSSGNTGELFF	TRBV28	TRBJ2-2	-	-
TGTGCCAGCAGCCAGAGGCGGACAGGGGGCGTCGAGCAGTACTTC	CASSQRRTGGVEQYF	TRBV11-3	TRBJ2-7	TRBD1	-
TGTGCCAGCAGCGTACAGATTCGGCACTACAATGAGCAGTTCTTC	CASSVQIRHYNEQFF	TRBV21-1	TRBJ2-1	-	-
TGTGCCAGCAGTGACGTAGACACCGGGGAGCTGTTTTTT	CASSDVDTGELFF	TRBV6-4	TRBJ2-2	-	-
TGTGCCAGCAGCCCTCGGGGGGCACGTGCGAATGAGCAGTTCTTC	CASSPRGARANEQFF	TRBV14	TRBJ2-1	-	once
TGTGCCAGCAGCTCATTCCCGGGAGGGAGCTACGAGCAGTACTTC	CASSSFPGGSYEQYF	TRBV7-2	TRBJ2-7	TRBD2	once
TGTGCCAGAAGCCAAAAAGCGGGAGCCCACAATGAGCAGTTCTTC	CARSQKAGAHNEQFF	TRBV5-3	TRBJ2-1	TRBD2	-
TGTGCCAGCAGCCCTTTGTTGGGGGCAGACCTGATGAACACTGAAGCTTTCTTT	CASSPLLGADLMNTEAFF	TRBV14	TRBJ1-1	-	-
TGTGCCAGTAGTTGGGCAGGGGGTGAGACCCAGTACTTC	CASSWAGGETQYF	TRBV19	TRBJ2-5	TRBD1	-
TGTGCCAGCAGTTTTGGAGGGGGCCAGCCCCAGCATTTT	CASSFGGGQPQHF	TRBV27	TRBJ1-5	TRBD1	-
TGTGCCAGCAGTTTCCGAAGCGAGAGAAATGAGCAGTTCTTC	CASSFRSERNEQFF	TRBV27	TRBJ2-1	-	-
TGCGCCAGCAGCCAAGGGGCGGGACAGTTGAACACTGAAGCTTTCTTT	CASSQGAGQLNTEAFF	TRBV4-3	TRBJ1-1	TRBD1	-
TGCGCCAGCAGCCCTAGCGGGGACACAGATACGCAGTATTTT	CASSPSGDTDTQYF	TRBV4-1	TRBJ2-3	TRBD2	-
TGTGCCAGCAACGAGGGACAGAACCAAGAGACCCAGTACTTC	CASNEGQNQETQYF	TRBV7-9	TRBJ2-5	TRBD1	-
TGTGCCAGCAGCTTATTCGGGACAGGGGAGGGACAACAGACCCAGTACTTC	CASSLFGTGEGQQTQYF	TRBV11-3	TRBJ2-5	TRBD1	-
TGTGCCAGTAGTACAACAGGGCTGGGCACTGAAGCTTTCTTT	CASSTTGLGTEAFF	TRBV19	TRBJ1-1	-	-
TGTGCCAGCAGCCAAGATTGGGAGATCGCAGCTTTCTTT	CASSQDWEIAAFF	TRBV4-2	TRBJ1-1	-	-
TGCGCCAGCAGCCCCGGGCAGGGACACGAAAAACTGTTTTTT	CASSPGQGHEKLFF	TRBV5-1	TRBJ1-4	-	-
TGTGCCAGCAGCTTAGGACTTAATCGGGACAGGGGGCAGAGAAACATTCAGTACTTC	CASSLGLNRDRGQRNIQYF	TRBV13	TRBJ2-4	TRBD1	-
TGTGCCAGCATCTCACGGGCTAGCGGGAACTACGAGCAGTACTTC	CASISRASGNYEQYF	TRBV6-1	TRBJ2-7	TRBD2	-
TGTGCCAGCACCATCCGGGGGGCCGACTATGGCTACACCTTC	CASTIRGADYGYTF	TRBV5-8	TRBJ1-2	-	-
TGTGCCAGCAGCTTGGAATATATGGCGGGAGGGCCTACCGGGGAGCTGTTTTTT	CASSLEYMAGGPTGELFF	TRBV5-6	TRBJ2-2	TRBD2	-
TGTGCCAGCAAGACAGGGGGCTCGGGCGGGGAGCTGTTTTTT	CASKTGGSGGELFF	TRBV2	TRBJ2-2	TRBD1	-
TGTGCCAGCAGCTGGATCTCCGGGACTAGCGGGATCTACGAGCAGTACTTC	CASSWISGTSGIYEQYF	TRBV5-4	TRBJ2-7	TRBD2	-
TGTGCCAGCAGCTATCTTCGGGGGGGACTAGCGGGCCTGAGCATGTACTTC	CASSYLRGGLAGLSMYF	TRBV2	TRBJ2-7	TRBD2	-
TGCGCCAGCAGCCCCCTATATGAGGGCGGTCAGCCCCAGCATTTT	CASSPLYEGGQPQHF	TRBV4-3	TRBJ1-5	-	-
TGTGCCAGCAGCCTCGTTGTAGGGGGCACTGAAGCTTTCTTT	CASSLVVGGTEAFF	TRBV4-2	TRBJ1-1	-	-
TGTGCCAGCAGCCCCGGACTAGCGAGCTACGAGCAGTACTTC	CASSPGLASYEQYF	TRBV9	TRBJ2-7	TRBD2	once
TGCGCCAGCAGCTTGGCCTCAGGAGGGAGAGAGACCCAGTACTTC	CASSLASGGRETQYF	TRBV5-1	TRBJ2-5	-	-
TGTGCCAGCAGCCTACGGACTAGAGGGACCGGGGAGCTGTTTTTT	CASSLRTRGTGELFF	TRBV5-6	TRBJ2-2	TRBD2	-
TGTGCCAGCAGCTTAGTTACAGGGGCCGAGAGTACCAATGAGCAGTTCTTC	CASSLVTGAESTNEQFF	TRBV7-6	TRBJ2-1	TRBD1	-
TGTGCCAGCAGCTTGGAGGGTGGTGAGGCCCAGTACTTC	CASSLEGGEAQYF	TRBV11-3	TRBJ2-5	-	-
TGTGCCAGCACCCAGAAGGGGGGGCAAGCTTTCTTT	CASTQKGGQAFF	TRBV7-2	TRBJ1-1	-	-
TGTGCCAGCAGCGTAACTACAGGGCCCGGGCTGGGAAACACCATATATTTT	CASSVTTGPGLGNTIYF	TRBV9	TRBJ1-3	-	-
TGTGCCATCCAATCTAGCGGGACTTCCTACGAGCAGTACTTC	CAIQSSGTSYEQYF	TRBV28	TRBJ2-7	TRBD2	once
TGTGCCTGGAGGCTCCAGGGCGAGCAGTACTTC	CAWRLQGEQYF	TRBV30	TRBJ2-7	-	-
TGTGCCAGCTCCGGGGGGGGGCACACTGAAGCTTTCTTT	CASSGGGHTEAFF	TRBV6-5	TRBJ1-1	-	-
TGCAGCGTTGAAGTTGCAGGGAACGAGACCCAGTACTTC	CSVEVAGNETQYF	TRBV29-1	TRBJ2-5	-	-